The entry that follows covers one T cell receptor beta chain sequence. CDR1 is LNHDA, CDR2 SQIVND, per germline (reference sequence). The V end was cut by 5 bases, the J end by 8 bases, with 13 bases between. The CDR3 has 13 residues. The data were obtained in a study of blood T cell repertoires in COVID-19. Turning to the study itself: T cells, B-cell-depleted T cells, or PBMCs provided the cDNA or gDNA that served as material.

In the original processing: The assay estimated nucleated cells by amplifying reference gene primers. Sequencing used immunoSEQ multiplex PCR; TCRdb keeps in-frame clones, though not all of them. V and J calls and clone size are copied from that table; D and trimming were computed from the DNA. The top ten clones hold about 1% of a sample with 190,000 or so clones, 87% of them seen once. The chain employs TRBV19 and TRBJ1-3, with D perhaps TRBD1 (5 bases). The sequencing sample was made of peripheral blood. This sequence was found in a young woman who had recovered from COVID-19. The CDR3 DNA follows: TGTGCCAGTAGTGCGACGCAGGGTCACACCATATATTTT. Protein sequence: CASSATQGHTIYF.